The 5 T cell receptor beta chains presented below share a single source sample, sequenced in a study of shared clonotypes between healthy human individuals. Assay used: immunoSEQ multiplex PCR; TCRdb lists only in-frame clones, some missing. There are over a million clones in the sample; approximately 78% occur only once, and 0.6% to 0.75% lies in the top ten. Material for sequencing was memory CD4+ T cells from PBMCs. The subset here: CD45RA-negative fraction. The origin of the receptors is a man in his late teens or twenties in good health. Some clones in this sample may be carry-over from other donors' samples.

The rearrangement uses TRBV7-2 and TRBJ1-2; unclear D gene. With 5 bases removed from V and 1 base from J, the gap between germline ends came to 5 bases. From germline, CDR1 is SGHTA and CDR2 FQGNSA. This CDR3 region has 12 residues. DNA for the CDR3: TGTGCCAGCAGCGTTAATAACTATGGCTACACCTTC. Its translation is CASSVNNYGYTF.

The chain is built from TRBV18 and TRBJ2-4; maybe TRBD2 (6 bases). The germline gives CDR1 KGHSH, CDR2 LQKENI. This CDR3 spans 12 amino acids. The V gene lost 6 bases and the J gene lost 11 bases, with 14 bases spanning the gap. CDR3 region: CASSEGSSFQYF. CDR3 bases: TGTGCCAGCTCGGAGGGTTCTTCCTTTCAGTACTTC.

The chain carries TRBV5-4 and TRBJ2-7; 13 nucleotides agree with TRBD2. The CDR3 is made up of 15 amino acids. Trimming at V came to 4 bases and at J to 5 bases, leaving 6 bases not matched to a gene. Germline CDR1 is SGHNT and CDR2 is YYREEE (reference sequence). The CDR3 DNA sequence: TGTGCCAGCAGCATGGCCGGGACTAGCGGGAACGAGCAGTACTTC. It is translated as CASSMAGTSGNEQYF.

This clone was observed a single time. The V call is TRBV4-1, the J call TRBJ2-5; TRBD1 aligns across 7 bases. The CDR3 contains 17 residues. Germline values: CDR1 MGHRA, CDR2 YSYEKL. V was pared by 3 bases and J by 3 bases, with 13 bases of the junction left unmatched. The CDR3 loop reads CASSQARTGGREETQYF. The CDR3 DNA reads as TGCGCCAGCAGCCAGGCCCGGACAGGCGGTAGGGAAGAGACCCAGTACTTC.

This clone was found many times. The gene calls are TRBV5-4 and TRBJ2-5, with a weak D call TRBD1 (6 bases). The CDR3 is 14 amino acids. Per the germline V gene, CDR1 is SGHNT and CDR2 is YYREEE (reference sequence). V was pared by 4 bases and J by 5 bases, with 15 bases between. CDR3 region: CASSAQGAEETQYF. CDR3 sequence (DNA): TGTGCCAGCAGCGCACAGGGAGCCGAGGAGACCCAGTACTTC.